This entry lists 8 T cell receptor beta chains sequenced from one sample in a study of cytomegalovirus exposure and HLA in healthy donors. The PCR ran on 60 Vbeta and 13 Jbeta primers. The method was immunoSEQ multiplex PCR; TCRdb's version includes in-frame clones alone and lacks a portion of them. The repertoire holds tens of thousands of clones, with under 70% as singletons. Sequenced sample: PBMCs. Receptors were obtained from a woman between 50 and 59 years old in good health and CMV-seropositive.

The chain combines TRBV2 with TRBJ2-4; 8 bases agree with TRBD2. The CDR3 is made up of 13 amino acids. Per the germline V gene, CDR1 is SNHLY and CDR2 is FYNNEI. The junction had 8 bases not matched to a gene; V was cut back by 8 bases and J by 8 bases. The CDR3 protein is CASLGGAGDIQYF. For the CDR3, the DNA is TGTGCCAGCCTCGGGGGGGCGGGGGACATTCAGTACTTC.

The V gene is TRBV10-1, the J gene TRBJ1-1, with TRBD1 matching over 7 bases. Germline V gives CDR1 WNHNN, CDR2 SYGVQD (reference sequence). The CDR3 has 13 amino acids. Losses at the gene ends were 8 bases for V and 3 bases for J; bases not matched to a gene: 6. The CDR3 is CASQDRVDTEAFF. CDR3 bases: TGCGCCAGCCAAGACAGGGTCGACACTGAAGCTTTCTTT.

The chain recombines TRBV19 with TRBJ2-1; 8 bases match TRBD1. Germline V gene lookup returns CDR1 LNHDA and CDR2 SQIVND (reference sequence). The CDR3 spans 17 residues. V shed 6 bases and J 4 bases; nucleotides not matched to a gene: 14. The CDR3 nucleotides read TGTGCCAGTAGAGAAACCTTCCGGGACAGGTTTTACAATGAGCAGTTCTTC. Translation gives CASRETFRDRFYNEQFF.

The V gene is TRBV6-5, the J gene TRBJ1-2, with 8 bases lining up with TRBD1. Trimming cost V 2 bases and J 6 bases; bases outside gene matches: 8. CDR3 size: 15 residues. CDR1 and CDR2 (germline): MNHEY, SVGAGI. The CDR3: CASSYRLRDRNGYTF. The CDR3 coding sequence is TGTGCCAGCAGTTACCGTCTCCGGGACAGGAATGGCTACACCTTC.

About this clone itself: Other DNA sequences in the same sample also yield this CDR3. The chain joins TRBV7-3 to TRBJ2-2; tentative D call: TRBD2 (6 bases). CDR1 SGHTA and CDR2 FQGTGA come from the germline V gene. V was pared by 2 bases and J by 5 bases, with 6 bases between. The CDR3 is 13 residues long. Written as DNA, the CDR3 is TGTGCCAGCAGCTTAGGAGGGACCGGGGAGCTGTTTTTT. It codes for CASSLGGTGELFF.

The rearrangement uses TRBV6-1 and TRBJ2-7, with D possibly matching TRBD2 (6 bases). With 6 bases removed from V and 3 bases from J, the gap between germline ends came to 9 bases. Germline CDR1 is MNHNS and CDR2 is SASEGT. The length of the CDR3 is 12 residues. The CDR3 sequence is CASSPGDYEQYF. The CDR3, as DNA: TGTGCCAGCAGCCCGGGAGACTACGAGCAGTACTTC.

The V and J genes are TRBV5-4 and TRBJ1-1, with 7 bases aligning to TRBD1. CDR1 and CDR2 from the germline V gene are SGHNT and YYREEE (reference sequence). V shed 0 bases, J shed 4 bases, and the junction held 6 bases outside the gene matches. CDR3 length equals 15 residues. CDR3 nucleotide sequence: TGTGCCAGCAGCTTGGGGGCGCGGGACAGCACTGAAGCTTTCTTT. Translated, it gives CASSLGARDSTEAFF.

This clone has a single count. The chain recombines TRBV6-1 with TRBJ2-7, with 7 bases lining up with TRBD1. Trimming removed 7 bases from V and 3 bases from J; junction bases left unmatched: 9. CDR1 is MNHNS, CDR2 SASEGT, per germline. This CDR3 has 14 residues. CDR3 nucleotide sequence: TGTGCCAGCACTTTCCAGGGGGACAACTACGAGCAGTACGTC. This gives the protein CASTFQGDNYEQYV.